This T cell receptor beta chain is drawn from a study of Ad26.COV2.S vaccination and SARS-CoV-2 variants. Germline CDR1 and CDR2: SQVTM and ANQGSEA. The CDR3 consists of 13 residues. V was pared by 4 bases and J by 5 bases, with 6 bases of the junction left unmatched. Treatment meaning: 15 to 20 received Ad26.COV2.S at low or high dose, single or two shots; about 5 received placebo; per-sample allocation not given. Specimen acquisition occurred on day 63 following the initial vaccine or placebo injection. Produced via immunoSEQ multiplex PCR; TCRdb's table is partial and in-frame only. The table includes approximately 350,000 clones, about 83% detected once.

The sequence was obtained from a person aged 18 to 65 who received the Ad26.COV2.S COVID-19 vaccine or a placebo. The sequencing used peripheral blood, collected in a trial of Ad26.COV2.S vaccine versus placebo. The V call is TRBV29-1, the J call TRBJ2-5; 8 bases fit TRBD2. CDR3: CSVVGRAMETQYF. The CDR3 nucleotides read TGCAGCGTTGTCGGGAGGGCCATGGAGACCCAGTACTTC.